The clone carrying this TCR beta chain appeared a single time. What it binds is not known. PCR amplification relied on 60 Vbeta primers (plus 13 Jbeta primers). The assay was immunoSEQ multiplex PCR, and TCRdb's table has in-frame clones only and misses some. Of fewer than 300,000 clones listed, 80% are singletons. The source of the sample is a study of cytomegalovirus exposure and HLA in healthy donors. Regarding the study as a whole: In the analysis, some V segments, TRBV6-2 and TRBV6-3 included, were excluded as indistinguishable. Solely CMV serostatus was available to characterize immune exposure. Across all donors, roughly uniform sequencing depth was an assumption of the presence/absence analyses. An ancestry cluster, one associated with Asian ancestry, reportedly showed fewer N-insertions than the roughly 700-donor mean in a later analysis.

Germline CDR1 is SGDLS and CDR2 is YYNGEE. The CDR3 loop spans 15 amino acids. J was trimmed by 6 bases and V by 1 base; bases with no gene match: 4. The sequenced sample consisted of PBMCs. The rearrangement joins TRBV9 to TRBJ2-2; TRBD2 matches 9 bases. The TCR sequence derives from a girl aged 2 to 10 in good health and CMV-seronegative. The CDR3 sequence is CASSVQSSGAGELFF. CDR3 DNA sequence: TGTGCCAGCAGCGTACAGTCTAGCGGGGCCGGGGAGCTGTTTTTT.